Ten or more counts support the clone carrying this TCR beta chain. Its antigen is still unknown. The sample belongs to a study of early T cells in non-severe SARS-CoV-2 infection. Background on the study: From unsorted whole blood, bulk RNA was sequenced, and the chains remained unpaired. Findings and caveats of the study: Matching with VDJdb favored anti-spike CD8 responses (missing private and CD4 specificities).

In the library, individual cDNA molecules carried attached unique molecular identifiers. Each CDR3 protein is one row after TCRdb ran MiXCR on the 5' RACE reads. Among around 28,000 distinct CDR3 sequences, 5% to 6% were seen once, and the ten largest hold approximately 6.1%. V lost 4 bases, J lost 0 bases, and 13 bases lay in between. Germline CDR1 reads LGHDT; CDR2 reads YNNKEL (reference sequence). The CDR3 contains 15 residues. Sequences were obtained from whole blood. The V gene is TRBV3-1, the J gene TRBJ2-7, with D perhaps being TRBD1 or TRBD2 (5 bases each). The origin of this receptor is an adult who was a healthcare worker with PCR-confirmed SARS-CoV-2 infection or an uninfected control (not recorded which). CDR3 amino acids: CASSLGPASSYEQYF. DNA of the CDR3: TGTGCCAGCAGCCTGGGACCCGCGAGCTCCTACGAGCAGTACTTC.